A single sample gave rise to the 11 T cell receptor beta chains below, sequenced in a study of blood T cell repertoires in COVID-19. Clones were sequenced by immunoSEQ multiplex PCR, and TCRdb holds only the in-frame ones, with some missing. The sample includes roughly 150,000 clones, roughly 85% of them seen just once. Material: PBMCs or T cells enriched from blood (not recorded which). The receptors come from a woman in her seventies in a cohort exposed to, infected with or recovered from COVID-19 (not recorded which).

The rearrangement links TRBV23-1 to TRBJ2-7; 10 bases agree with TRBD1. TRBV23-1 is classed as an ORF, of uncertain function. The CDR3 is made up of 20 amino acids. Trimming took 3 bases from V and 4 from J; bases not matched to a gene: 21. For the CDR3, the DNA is TGCGCCAGCAGTCACCTTTACCGGGACAGGGGATCAGCAGGCCAGTACGAGCAGTACTTC. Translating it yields CASSHLYRDRGSAGQYEQYF.

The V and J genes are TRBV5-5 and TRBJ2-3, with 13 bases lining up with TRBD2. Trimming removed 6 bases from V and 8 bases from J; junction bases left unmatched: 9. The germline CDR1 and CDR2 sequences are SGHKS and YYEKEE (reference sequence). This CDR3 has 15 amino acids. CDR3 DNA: TGTGCCAGCAAGACAGGACTAGCGGGAGTGTTTACGCAGTATTTT. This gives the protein CASKTGLAGVFTQYF. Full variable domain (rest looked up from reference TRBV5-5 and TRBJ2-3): DAGVTQSPTHLIKTRGQQVTLRCSPISGHKSVSWYQQVLGQGPQFIFQYYEKEERGRGNFPDRFSARQFPNYSSELNVNALLLGDSALYLCASKTGLAGVFTQYFGPGTRLTVL.

CDR3 loop: CASSLGWTGGYGYTF. In nucleotides, the CDR3 is TGTGCCAGCAGCTTAGGGTGGACAGGGGGGTATGGCTACACCTTC. The chain combines TRBV7-8 with TRBJ1-2; TRBD1 matches at 10 bases. This CDR3 is built from 15 residues. CDR1 is SGHVS and CDR2 is FQNEAQ in the germline V gene. V trimming: 1 base; J trimming: 5 bases; junction bases outside the gene matches: 4.

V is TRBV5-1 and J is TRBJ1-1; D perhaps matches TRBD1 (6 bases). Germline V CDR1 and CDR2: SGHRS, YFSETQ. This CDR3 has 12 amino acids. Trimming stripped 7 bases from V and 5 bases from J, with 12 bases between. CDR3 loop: CASSRGGTEAFF. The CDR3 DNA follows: TGCGCCAGCTCAAGGGGGGGGACTGAAGCTTTCTTT. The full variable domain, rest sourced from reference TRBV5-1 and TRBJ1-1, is KAGVTQTPRYLIKTRGQQVTLSCSPISGHRSVSWYQQTPGQGLQFLFEYFSETQRNKGNFPGRFSGRQFSNSRSEMNVSTLELGDSALYLCASSRGGTEAFFGQGTRLTVV.

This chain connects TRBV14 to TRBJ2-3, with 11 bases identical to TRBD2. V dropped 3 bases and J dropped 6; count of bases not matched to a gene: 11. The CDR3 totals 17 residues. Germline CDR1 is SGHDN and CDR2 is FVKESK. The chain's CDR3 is CASSQRLAGSVLDTQYF. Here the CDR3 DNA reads TGTGCCAGCAGCCAGCGACTAGCGGGAAGTGTCTTGGATACGCAGTATTTT.

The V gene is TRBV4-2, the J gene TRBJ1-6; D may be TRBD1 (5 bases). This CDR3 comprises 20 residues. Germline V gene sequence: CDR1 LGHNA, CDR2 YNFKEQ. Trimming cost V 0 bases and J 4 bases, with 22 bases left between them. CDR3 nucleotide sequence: TGTGCCAGCAGCCAAGATCCATCTCTTGCAGGGTGGGATTATAATTCACCCCTCCACTTT. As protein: CASSQDPSLAGWDYNSPLHF.

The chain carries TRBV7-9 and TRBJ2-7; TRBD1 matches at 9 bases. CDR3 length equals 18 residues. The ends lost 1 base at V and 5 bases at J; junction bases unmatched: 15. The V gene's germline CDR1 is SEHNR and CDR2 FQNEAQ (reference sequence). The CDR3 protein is CASSLGVGRWTGEDEQYF. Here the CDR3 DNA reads TGTGCCAGCAGCTTAGGAGTCGGTAGGTGGACAGGGGAAGACGAGCAGTACTTC.

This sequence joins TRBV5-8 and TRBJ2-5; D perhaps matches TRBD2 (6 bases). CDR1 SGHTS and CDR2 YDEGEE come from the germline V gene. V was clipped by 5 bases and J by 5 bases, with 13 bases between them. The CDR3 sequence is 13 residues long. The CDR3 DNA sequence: TGTGCCAGCAGGTTAACTGGGGGGGAGACCCAGTACTTC. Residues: CASRLTGGETQYF.

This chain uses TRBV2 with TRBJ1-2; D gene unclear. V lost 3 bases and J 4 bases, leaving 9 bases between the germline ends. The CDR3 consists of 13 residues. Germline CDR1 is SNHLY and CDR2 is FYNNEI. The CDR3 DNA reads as TGTGCCAGCAGTGATGGAGGGATCTATGGCTACACCTTC. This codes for CASSDGGIYGYTF.

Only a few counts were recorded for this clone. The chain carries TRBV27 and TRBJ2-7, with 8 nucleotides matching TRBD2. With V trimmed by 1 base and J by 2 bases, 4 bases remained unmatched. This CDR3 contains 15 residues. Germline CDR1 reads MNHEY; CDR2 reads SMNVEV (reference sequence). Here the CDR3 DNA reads TGTGCCAGCAGTTTATTCACCGGGAGGGCCTACGAGCAGTACTTC. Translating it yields CASSLFTGRAYEQYF.

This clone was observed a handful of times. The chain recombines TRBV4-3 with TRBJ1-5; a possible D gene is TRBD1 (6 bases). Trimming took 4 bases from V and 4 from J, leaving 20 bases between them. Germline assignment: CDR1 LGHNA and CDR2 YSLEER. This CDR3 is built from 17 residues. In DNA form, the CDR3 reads TGCGCCAGCAGCCGGCAATACGGGGAGGGGGGGAATCAGCCCCAGCATTTT. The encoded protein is CASSRQYGEGGNQPQHF.